This TCR beta chain emerged from a study of vaccination and CD4 T cells after COVID-19. Treatment specified: approximately 11-day PBMC culture with coronavirus spike peptide pools or control peptides (ViraFEST assay). Trimming took 2 bases from V and 4 from J, leaving 2 bases between them. There are 11 residues in the CDR3. Germline V gives CDR1 MNHEY, CDR2 SVGEGT. As concerns this clonotype: The antigen remains undetermined.

CD4+ T cells that had been cultured provided DNA sequenced with the Oncomine TCR Beta short-read assay. TCRdb analysed the PCR reads with MiXCR anew, one entry per CDR3 protein. This sample yields under 20,000 distinct CDR3 sequences, of which about three quarters are seen a single time; about 17% belongs to the top ten. The clonotype comes from a human donor who received a COVID-19 vaccine. Sequencing was performed on CD4+ T cells from blood, cultured in vitro, taken after SARS-CoV-2 vaccination. This rearrangement joins TRBV6-2 or TRBV6-3 to TRBJ2-5; the D is unclear. CDR3 residues: CASSYGETQYF. CDR3 nucleotides: TGTGCCAGCAGTTACGGAGAGACCCAGTACTTC.